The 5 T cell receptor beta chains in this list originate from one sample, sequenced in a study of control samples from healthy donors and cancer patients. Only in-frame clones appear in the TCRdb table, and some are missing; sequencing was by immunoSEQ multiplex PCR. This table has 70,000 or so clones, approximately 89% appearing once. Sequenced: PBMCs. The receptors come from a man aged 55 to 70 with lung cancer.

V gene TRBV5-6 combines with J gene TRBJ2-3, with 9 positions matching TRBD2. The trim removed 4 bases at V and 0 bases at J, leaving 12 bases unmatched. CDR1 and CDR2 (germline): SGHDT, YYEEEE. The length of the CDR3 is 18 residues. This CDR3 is CASSTTAGGSKSTDTQYF. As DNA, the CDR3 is TGTGCCAGCAGCACGACAGCGGGGGGAAGCAAGAGCACAGATACGCAGTATTTT.

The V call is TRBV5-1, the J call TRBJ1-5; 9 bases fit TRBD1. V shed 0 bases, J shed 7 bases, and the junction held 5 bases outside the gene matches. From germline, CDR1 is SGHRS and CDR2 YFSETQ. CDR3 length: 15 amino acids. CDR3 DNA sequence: TGCGCCAGCAGCTTGGGGACAGGGGCAGGACAGCCCCAGCATTTT. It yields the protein CASSLGTGAGQPQHF.

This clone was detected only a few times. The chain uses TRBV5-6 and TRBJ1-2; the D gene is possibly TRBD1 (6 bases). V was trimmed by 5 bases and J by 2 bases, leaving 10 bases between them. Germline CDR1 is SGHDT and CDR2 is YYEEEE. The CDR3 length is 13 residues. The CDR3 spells CASSLDRNYGYTF. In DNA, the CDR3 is TGTGCCAGCAGTCTTGACAGGAACTATGGCTACACCTTC.

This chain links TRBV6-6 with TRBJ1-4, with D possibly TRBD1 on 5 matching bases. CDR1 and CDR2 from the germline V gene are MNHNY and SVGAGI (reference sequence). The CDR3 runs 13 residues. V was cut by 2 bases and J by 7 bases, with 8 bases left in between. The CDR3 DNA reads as TGTGCCAGCAGTTACGACAGAACTGAAAAACTGTTTTTT. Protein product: CASSYDRTEKLFF.

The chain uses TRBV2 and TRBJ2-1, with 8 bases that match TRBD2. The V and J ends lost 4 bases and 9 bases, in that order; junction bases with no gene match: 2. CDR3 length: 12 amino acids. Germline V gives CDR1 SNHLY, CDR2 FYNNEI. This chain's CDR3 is CASSALAGEQFF. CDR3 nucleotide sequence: TGTGCCAGCAGTGCTCTAGCGGGTGAGCAGTTCTTC.